The 32 T cell receptor beta chains reported below all come from one sample, sequenced in a study of T cell repertoires in cytomegalovirus infection. TCRdb fed the reads into MiXCR, producing one record per CDR3 protein. The repertoire includes over 450,000 distinct CDR3 sequences, about 11% of them detected once, and around 9.6% sits in the top ten. The sequencing sample was made of PBMCs. These receptors came from a human donor in good health (CMV status not recorded). Some clones in this sample may be carry-over from other donors' samples.

This clonotype was recorded at least ten times. This rearrangement joins TRBV24-1 to TRBJ2-5; 8 bases map to TRBD2. The germline CDR1 and CDR2 sequences are KGHDR and SFDVKD. The CDR3 has 21 residues. Trimming took 0 bases from V and 3 from J; bases not matched to a gene: 20. CDR3 in amino acids: CATSDLKGRGGTGGPEETQYF. The CDR3 DNA reads as TGTGCCACCAGTGATTTGAAGGGGAGAGGTGGGACGGGAGGGCCAGAAGAGACCCAGTACTTC.

To note about this clonotype: The conserved final phenylalanine or tryptophan is absent from the CDR3, which likely points to a read error. The chain is built from TRBV7-9 and TRBJ1-3; TRBD1 might be the D (5 bases). The V gene's germline CDR1 is SEHNR and CDR2 FQNEAQ (reference sequence). This CDR3 comprises 14 residues. V gave up 1 base and J gave up 3 bases, with 7 bases separating them. The CDR3 sequence: CASSLVGLGNTIYS. The CDR3, as DNA: TGTGCCAGCAGCTTAGTGGGGCTTGGAAACACCATATATTCT.

This clonotype was picked up a small number of times. The CDR3 protein is CASSHFGSSGRLQETQYF. The CDR3 DNA follows: TGTGCCAGCAGCCACTTTGGTTCTAGCGGGAGACTCCAAGAGACCCAGTACTTC. V usage is TRBV5-4 and J usage is TRBJ2-5; 10 bases are a match to TRBD2. Trimming cost V 4 bases and J 1 base; bases outside gene matches: 13. Germline V gene lookup returns CDR1 SGHNT and CDR2 YYREEE (reference sequence). This CDR3 has 18 amino acids.

This CDR3 is CSAPRSTTTYEQYF. The CDR3 DNA is TGCAGTGCTCCGCGGTCCACTACCACCTACGAGCAGTACTTC. The chain uses TRBV20-1 and TRBJ2-7; no clear D. CDR3 length: 14 amino acids. The germline V gene encodes CDR1 DFQATT and CDR2 SNEGSKA (reference sequence). V lost 5 bases and J lost 2, with 16 bases in between.

This clonotype was detected many times. The chain uses TRBV7-9 and TRBJ2-7; 10 nucleotides line up with TRBD1. CDR1 is SEHNR, CDR2 FQNEAQ, per germline (reference sequence). The CDR3 has 13 amino acids. V lost 5 bases to trimming and J lost 5 bases; unmatched junction nucleotides: 3. DNA for the CDR3: TGTGCCAGCAGCATGGGGACAGGGGACGAGCAGTACTTC. As protein: CASSMGTGDEQYF.

This clonotype was seen only a few times. CDR3 sequence: CASSPPTGSSNQPQHF. DNA of the CDR3: TGTGCCAGTAGTCCCCCCACAGGGAGCAGCAATCAGCCCCAGCATTTT. V and J are TRBV19 and TRBJ1-5; perhaps TRBD1 as D (6 bases). Germline V gene data show CDR1 as LNHDA and CDR2 as SQIVND (reference sequence). V was trimmed by 5 bases and J by 1 base, leaving 15 bases between them. The CDR3 runs to 16 residues.

The sample holds many counts of this clonotype. The chain joins TRBV20-1 to TRBJ2-7; TRBD1 might be the D (5 bases). This CDR3 contains 15 residues. The V end was cut by 0 bases, the J end by 5 bases, with 17 bases between. Germline CDR1 DFQATT, CDR2 SNEGSKA (reference sequence). The CDR3: CSARDRRQGADEQYF. The CDR3, as DNA: TGCAGTGCTAGAGATCGACGGCAGGGCGCGGACGAGCAGTACTTC.

The chain has TRBV29-1 and TRBJ2-2; maybe TRBD1 (5 bases). The CDR3 totals 12 residues. V was shortened by 6 bases and J by 1 base, with 6 bases between the two germline ends. Germline-derived CDR1 and CDR2 are SQVTM and ANQGSEA. DNA of the CDR3: TGCAGCGTGCAGGGGAACACCGGGGAGCTGTTTTTT. Protein: CSVQGNTGELFF.

This clonotype was picked up many times. The chain recombines TRBV6-1 with TRBJ1-2; the D is unclear. The germline V gene has CDR1 MNHNS and CDR2 SASEGT. The CDR3 contains 13 residues. The germline V and J ends were trimmed by 2 bases and 4 bases, with 8 bases remaining between them. The CDR3 DNA reads as TGTGCCAGCAGTGAAATGGGGTTCTATGGCTACACCTTC. It codes for CASSEMGFYGYTF.

The V and J genes are TRBV28 and TRBJ1-5, with a possible D match to TRBD1 (6 bases). Per the germline V gene, CDR1 is MDHEN and CDR2 is SYDVKM. The length of the CDR3 is 16 residues. The V and J ends lost 5 bases and 0 bases respectively, with 14 bases between them. This chain's CDR3 is CASSLRQAGSNQPQHF. In nucleotides, the CDR3 is TGTGCCAGCAGTCTTCGACAGGCGGGTAGCAATCAGCCCCAGCATTTT.

This chain connects TRBV24-1 to TRBJ2-7; 10 bases match TRBD2. The CDR3 length is 15 residues. After removal of 3 bases from V and 4 bases from J, the junction contained 5 bases not matched to a gene. Germline assignment: CDR1 KGHDR and CDR2 SFDVKD. As DNA, the CDR3 is TGTGCCACCAGTGATCGGGCTAGCGGGAGTTACGAGCAGTACTTC. As protein: CATSDRASGSYEQYF.

There are many counts of this clonotype. This rearrangement joins TRBV7-9 to TRBJ2-1, with D uncertain. The V end lost 5 bases, the J end lost 9 bases, and 23 bases lay between the germline ends. Looked up from germline, CDR1 is SEHNR and CDR2 is FQNEAQ (reference sequence). This CDR3 contains 16 residues. Here the CDR3 reads CASSVTTGPGSGEQFF. The DNA for the CDR3 is TGTGCCAGCAGCGTCACGACTGGACCCGGGTCGGGTGAGCAGTTCTTC.

The chain is built from TRBV30 and TRBJ1-6; 7 bases align to TRBD1. CDR3 length: 15 amino acids. Germline assignment: CDR1 GTSNPN and CDR2 SVGIG (reference sequence). J was trimmed by 6 bases and V by 0 bases; bases with no gene match: 5. CDR3 sequence reads: CAWSVRGQPNSPLHF. As DNA, the CDR3 is TGTGCCTGGAGTGTACGGGGACAGCCTAATTCACCCCTCCACTTT.

The rearrangement joins TRBV27 to TRBJ2-5; D is uncertain. The CDR3 runs to 11 residues. Per germline, CDR1 MNHEY and CDR2 SMNVEV (reference sequence). The ends were cut back, 10 bases at V and 4 bases at J, with 10 bases in the middle. For the CDR3, the DNA is TGTGCCACCTTGACGGGAGAGACCCAGTACTTC. This encodes CATLTGETQYF.

This clonotype was recorded at least ten times. The chain carries TRBV7-9 and TRBJ1-6; D is undetermined. V was clipped by 0 bases and J by 16 bases, with 10 bases between them. The CDR3 length is 12 residues. Per the germline V gene, CDR1 is SEHNR and CDR2 is FQNEAQ (reference sequence). CDR3 region: CASSLADQSLHF. The CDR3, as DNA: TGTGCCAGCAGCTTAGCGGACCAGAGTCTCCACTTT.

This clonotype was seen a handful of times. The rearrangement links TRBV9 to TRBJ1-6; 7 nucleotides match TRBD1. The CDR3 runs 15 residues. J was trimmed by 9 bases and V by 4 bases; bases with no gene match: 10. Germline CDR1 and CDR2: SGDLS and YYNGEE. The CDR3 region is CASSSRQGSSSPLHF. CDR3 sequence (DNA): TGTGCCAGCAGCTCCCGACAGGGATCAAGTTCACCCCTCCACTTT.

This CDR3 reads CASSESGGVTGELFF. The CDR3 nucleotides read TGTGCCAGCAGCGAAAGCGGTGGGGTCACCGGGGAGCTGTTTTTT. The chain has TRBV9 and TRBJ2-2, with a weak D call TRBD2 (5 bases). Germline loops: CDR1 SGDLS, CDR2 YYNGEE. With 3 bases removed from V and 4 bases from J, the gap between germline ends came to 13 bases. CDR3 length equals 15 residues. The full variable domain, rest sourced from reference TRBV9 and TRBJ2-2, is DSGVTQTPKHLITATGQRVTLRCSPRSGDLSVYWYQQSLDQGLQFLIQYYNGEERAKGNILERFSAQQFPDLHSELNLSSLELGDSALYFCASSESGGVTGELFFGEGSRLTVL.

This clonotype was seen repeatedly, ten times or more. The junction departs from the called germline gene at one end, perhaps through a read error. J is TRBJ2-7 and V is TRBV28; 7 nucleotides align to TRBD1. Looked up from germline, CDR1 is MDHEN and CDR2 is SYDVKM. The CDR3 length is 12 residues. CDR3 nucleotides: TGTGCCAGCAGCCTCCAGGGGGAAGTATTCCGCTTC. Protein sequence: CASSLQGEVFRF.

This clonotype was picked up many times. The rearrangement uses TRBV27 and TRBJ2-2; D call uncertain. Deletions cut 3 bases from V and 4 bases from J, with 9 bases between. The CDR3 has 14 residues. The V gene's germline CDR1 is MNHEY and CDR2 SMNVEV (reference sequence). This chain's CDR3 is CASSLRSPTGELFF. The DNA of the CDR3 is TGTGCCAGCAGTTTGAGGTCCCCCACCGGGGAGCTGTTTTTT.

This clonotype has ten or more counts. The chain recombines TRBV5-4 with TRBJ2-3; 12 nucleotides align to TRBD2. Germline loops: CDR1 SGHNT, CDR2 YYREEE (reference sequence). V dropped 4 bases and J dropped 1; count of bases not matched to a gene: 7. The CDR3 sequence is 17 residues long. CDR3 nucleotides: TGTGCCAGCAGCCCTCCTAGCGGGGGGGCCGGCACAGATACGCAGTATTTT. As protein: CASSPPSGGAGTDTQYF.

This clonotype was found a few times. The chain recombines TRBV14 with TRBJ2-1, with TRBD1 identical over 8 bases. The CDR3 contains 13 residues. The V gene's germline CDR1 is SGHDN and CDR2 FVKESK. V dropped 0 bases and J dropped 15; count of bases not matched to a gene: 7. DNA for the CDR3: TGTGCCAGCAGCCAAGAACGCGGGACAGGTCGGTTCTTC. This sequence encodes CASSQERGTGRFF.

This clonotype was counted a few times. This may be a read error, as it is one base from a much larger clone. This rearrangement joins TRBV10-3 to TRBJ1-5, with 7 bases that match TRBD1. The CDR3 is 15 residues long. With 11 bases clipped from V and 3 bases from J, the junction kept 13 bases outside the gene matches. The germline V gene has CDR1 ENHRY and CDR2 SYGVKD. The CDR3 DNA reads as TGTGCCGCCGGGACAGTCGACCACTCCAATCAGCCCCAGCATTTT. It yields the protein CAAGTVDHSNQPQHF.

As concerns this clonotype: Being one base from a much bigger clone, this may be a read error. The chain employs TRBV20-1 and TRBJ2-2, with 16 bases identical to TRBD2. Germline CDR1 reads DFQATT; CDR2 reads SNEGSKA (reference sequence). V lost 4 bases, J lost 2 bases, and 4 bases stayed unmatched. The CDR3 sequence is 17 residues long. The CDR3 coding sequence is TGCAGTGCTAAGGGGACTAGCGGGAGGGCCAACACCGGGGAGCTGTTTTTT. Encoded protein: CSAKGTSGRANTGELFF.

This clonotype was counted at least ten times. The chain links TRBV5-1 to TRBJ2-1, with TRBD2 matching over 14 bases. V dropped 4 bases and J dropped 0; count of bases not matched to a gene: 6. The CDR3 contains 18 residues. The germline V gene encodes CDR1 SGHRS and CDR2 YFSETQ. CDR3 residues: CASSVPGTSGSSYNEQFF. CDR3 DNA sequence: TGCGCCAGCAGCGTCCCCGGGACTAGCGGGAGCTCCTACAATGAGCAGTTCTTC.

This clonotype showed up many times. The gene calls are TRBV2 and TRBJ2-7; 9 bases are a match to TRBD1. Trimming at V came to 6 bases and at J to 3 bases, leaving 6 bases not matched to a gene. This CDR3 comprises 14 residues. CDR1 SNHLY and CDR2 FYNNEI come from the germline V gene. The CDR3 reads CASSPGTGNYEQYF. In nucleotides, the CDR3 is TGTGCCAGCAGCCCCGGGACAGGGAACTACGAGCAGTACTTC.

A remark on this clonotype: A read error may be the cause here, since a much bigger clone is one base away. The chain recombines TRBV7-4 with TRBJ2-7, with 7 bases fitting TRBD1. Germline lookup yields CDR1 SGHVT and CDR2 SQSDAQ. The CDR3 spans 16 residues. The CDR3 spells CASSLDQRDRPYERYF. The CDR3 nucleotides are TGTGCCAGCAGCTTAGATCAACGGGACAGACCCTACGAGCGGTACTTC.

This clonotype was counted many times. V is TRBV20-1 and J is TRBJ2-1; TRBD1 aligns across 7 bases. The V gene's germline CDR1 is DFQATT and CDR2 SNEGSKA (reference sequence). The length of the CDR3 is 10 residues. The CDR3 coding sequence is TGCAAAGCCCCTGGACAGGCGGAGTTCTTC. It yields the protein CKAPGQAEFF.

The rearrangement joins TRBV20-1 to TRBJ1-2; D possibly corresponds to TRBD1 (5 bases). V dropped 6 bases and J dropped 4 bases, with 12 bases sitting between them. The CDR3 runs to 12 residues. From germline, CDR1 is DFQATT and CDR2 SNEGSKA (reference sequence). CDR3 DNA: TGCAGTGCACCCCAGGGAGTCTATGGCTACACCTTC. It encodes CSAPQGVYGYTF.

This clonotype was observed at least ten times. The rearrangement joins TRBV24-1 to TRBJ2-5, with D unresolved. Trimming cost V 2 bases and J 0 bases, with 3 bases left between them. The CDR3 runs to 13 residues. Germline CDR1 reads KGHDR; CDR2 reads SFDVKD. CDR3 sequence (DNA): TGTGCCACCAGTGATTGGGACCAAGAGACCCAGTACTTC. This codes for CATSDWDQETQYF.

This clonotype has a count of ten or more. This chain uses TRBV27 with TRBJ2-7, with TRBD1 matching 9 bases. Germline V lookup: CDR1 MNHEY, CDR2 SMNVEV (reference sequence). CDR3 length: 13 residues. Trimming took 4 bases from V and 6 from J; bases not matched to a gene: 4. Here the CDR3 DNA reads TGTGCCAGCAGTTGGGGGACAGGGACCGAGCAGTACTTC. This encodes CASSWGTGTEQYF.

This clonotype was counted many times. This chain links TRBV7-9 with TRBJ2-6; 7 bases match TRBD1. CDR3 size: 18 residues. V dropped 3 bases and J dropped 0; count of bases not matched to a gene: 8. CDR1 is SEHNR, CDR2 FQNEAQ, per germline (reference sequence). The CDR3, as DNA: TGTGCCAGCAGCTTCCTGACAGGGCCCCGCTCTGGGGCCAACGTCCTGACTTTC. As protein: CASSFLTGPRSGANVLTF.

This clonotype was observed many times. V usage is TRBV6-4 and J usage is TRBJ1-5, with 7 nucleotides matching TRBD1. Germline CDR1 MRHNA, CDR2 SNTAGT. The CDR3 length is 16 residues. V lost 6 bases, J lost 0 bases, and 8 bases stayed unmatched. CDR3 sequence reads: CASRDKDRPSNQPQHF. DNA for the CDR3: TGTGCCAGCAGGGATAAGGACAGGCCTAGCAATCAGCCCCAGCATTTT.